One and the same sample provided the 13 T cell receptor beta chains below, sequenced in a study of blood T cell repertoires in COVID-19. Assay: immunoSEQ multiplex PCR; the TCRdb copy retains only in-frame clones and omits some. The repertoire includes about 76,000 clones, about 92% of them detected once, and around 0.97% sits in the top ten. The sequenced sample was peripheral blood. These receptors were taken from a woman aged 50 to 65 in a cohort sampled during active COVID-19.

The chain's CDR3 is CASSGKSGSVETQYF. The CDR3 nucleotides read TGTGCCAGCAGCGGGAAGAGCGGGAGTGTGGAGACCCAGTACTTC. V gene TRBV5-5 combines with J gene TRBJ2-5; 8 bases match TRBD2. With 4 bases clipped from V and 5 bases from J, the junction kept 10 bases outside the gene matches. Germline V gene data show CDR1 as SGHKS and CDR2 as YYEKEE (reference sequence). The CDR3 runs 15 residues.

Only one count was recorded for this clone. The CDR3 sequence is CASSDEQGSYGYTF. In DNA, the CDR3 is TGTGCCAGCAGTGACGAACAGGGATCCTATGGCTACACCTTC. This chain connects TRBV6-4 to TRBJ1-2, with D perhaps matching TRBD1 (6 bases). The CDR3 is 14 amino acids. Germline assignment: CDR1 MRHNA and CDR2 SNTAGT. Trimming pared 2 bases from V and 4 bases from J, leaving 11 bases between.

The CDR3 DNA follows: TGTGCCATCCGACGAGGCGACGGACAGGGAGAGCAAGAGACCCAGTACTTC. It is translated as CAIRRGDGQGEQETQYF. The J gene is TRBJ2-5, the V gene TRBV10-3; 8 nucleotides match TRBD1. This CDR3 is 17 amino acids long. Germline trimming cut 8 bases from V and 2 bases from J; bases unmatched to any gene: 16. Germline loops: CDR1 ENHRY, CDR2 SYGVKD.

In this sample, this clone turned up a few times. V is TRBV18 and J is TRBJ2-2; unclear D gene. V gave up 5 bases and J gave up 5 bases, with 9 bases separating them. CDR3 length: 13 residues. Germline V gene sequence: CDR1 KGHSH, CDR2 LQKENI. The CDR3 sequence: CASSSLETGELFF. Here the CDR3 DNA reads TGTGCCAGCTCATCCCTAGAAACCGGGGAGCTGTTTTTT.

The V call is TRBV14, the J call TRBJ1-1; TRBD1 agrees at 7 bases. Germline V gives CDR1 SGHDN, CDR2 FVKESK. This CDR3 has 15 amino acids. V dropped 4 bases and J dropped 3; count of bases not matched to a gene: 8. CDR3 sequence (DNA): TGTGCCAGCAGCCCTGACAGGGATTGGGACACTGAAGCTTTCTTT. Its translation is CASSPDRDWDTEAFF. Complete variable domain (other parts from reference TRBV14 and TRBJ1-1): EAGVTQFPSHSVIEKGQTVTLRCDPISGHDNLYWYRRVMGKEIKFLLHFVKESKQDESGMPNNRFLAERTGGTYSTLKVQPAELEDSGVYFCASSPDRDWDTEAFFGQGTRLTVV.

This clone appeared a single time. Here the CDR3 DNA reads TGTGCCAGCAGTCGACGGGAGGGCCCCTACGAGCAGTACTTC. This translates into CASSRREGPYEQYF. This rearrangement joins TRBV6-5 to TRBJ2-7; TRBD2 matches 8 bases. Germline V gene lookup returns CDR1 MNHEY and CDR2 SVGAGI. The length of the CDR3 is 14 residues. Trimming at V came to 5 bases and at J to 2 bases, leaving 5 bases not matched to a gene.

V gene TRBV19 combines with J gene TRBJ1-2, with D maybe TRBD1 (6 bases). V dropped 5 bases and J dropped 1 base, with 14 bases sitting between them. This CDR3 has 15 amino acids. The germline V gene encodes CDR1 LNHDA and CDR2 SQIVND (reference sequence). The CDR3 reads CASSPIQGFNYGYTF. The CDR3 DNA reads TGTGCCAGTAGTCCCATACAGGGATTTAACTATGGCTACACCTTC.

This sequence joins TRBV29-1 and TRBJ1-1; D call uncertain. The CDR3 extends over 11 amino acids. Germline assignment: CDR1 SQVTM and CDR2 ANQGSEA. Trimming left V 7 bases short and J 6 bases short, with 12 bases between. CDR3 DNA: TGCAGCGCACTGGGCGACCCTGAAGCTTTCTTT. This encodes CSALGDPEAFF.

A single count supports this clone. This rearrangement joins TRBV3-1 (or the pseudogene TRBV3-2) to TRBJ2-1; 9 bases agree with TRBD2. Germline CDR1 and CDR2: LGHDT and YNNKEL (reference sequence). The CDR3 has 16 amino acids. V lost 4 bases to trimming and J lost 11 bases; unmatched junction nucleotides: 15. CDR3 sequence reads: CASSPYGLASTMKQFF. The CDR3 DNA reads as TGTGCCAGCAGCCCATATGGACTAGCGAGTACAATGAAGCAGTTCTTC.

In this sample, this clone turned up once. The V and J genes are TRBV2 and TRBJ2-3; unclear D gene. Trimming shortened V by 6 bases and J by 1 base, and 11 bases separated the two germline ends. In germline, CDR1 is SNHLY, CDR2 FYNNEI. There are 14 residues in the CDR3. CDR3 nucleotides: TGTGCCAGCAGGGCGGCTCCTGGCACAGATACGCAGTATTTT. As protein: CASRAAPGTDTQYF.

This chain connects TRBV2 to TRBJ2-2, with D possibly matching TRBD1 (6 bases). Germline loops: CDR1 SNHLY, CDR2 FYNNEI. Trimming removed 2 bases at V and 3 bases at J, with 7 bases between. The CDR3 consists of 14 residues. In nucleotides, the CDR3 is TGTGCCAGCAGTGAACAGGGGCACACCGGGGAGCTGTTTTTT. Protein sequence: CASSEQGHTGELFF.

This chain links TRBV5-4 with TRBJ1-2, with D perhaps TRBD1 (5 bases). The CDR3 extends over 13 amino acids. Trimming removed 2 bases from V and 7 bases from J, with 12 bases in between. CDR1 SGHNT and CDR2 YYREEE come from the germline V gene (reference sequence). DNA of the CDR3: TGTGCCAGCAGCTTCACTGGGGCAAGTGGCTACACCTTC. This codes for CASSFTGASGYTF. Using reference TRBV5-4 and TRBJ1-2 for the parts outside the CDR3, the full variable domain is ETGVTQSPTHLIKTRGQQVTLRCSSQSGHNTVSWYQQALGQGPQFIFQYYREEENGRGNFPPRFSGLQFPNYSSELNVNALELDDSALYLCASSFTGASGYTFGSGTRLTVV.

This sequence joins TRBV21-1 and TRBJ2-7; TRBD1, the table's D call, was not compared with the DNA. TRBV21-1 is a pseudogene segment. CDR3 length: 17 amino acids. CDR3 in amino acids: CASSKALPLRQSYEQYF. The CDR3 DNA is TGTGCCAGCAGCAAAGCCTTACCCCTTCGACAGTCCTACGAGCAGTACTTC.